These 28 T cell receptor beta chains share one sample of origin, sequenced in a study of control samples from healthy donors and cancer patients. Sequencing used immunoSEQ multiplex PCR; TCRdb keeps in-frame clones, though not all of them. Of 120,000 or so clones listed, around 87% were seen once; the top ten hold about 3%. Sequenced: blood. The receptors come from a man aged 60 to 69 in good health.

V and J are TRBV7-6 and TRBJ2-2, with 7 positions matching TRBD2. The CDR3 totals 16 residues. CDR1 SGHVS and CDR2 FNYEAQ come from the germline V gene. The trim removed 1 base at V and 1 base at J, leaving 3 bases unmatched. CDR3 coding DNA: TGTGCCAGCAGCTTAGTGGCTAGCGGGAACACCGGGGAGCTGTTTTTT. This sequence encodes CASSLVASGNTGELFF.

V and J are TRBV7-2 and TRBJ1-3; TRBD1 aligns across 8 bases. This CDR3 has 16 residues. CDR1 is SGHTA, CDR2 FQGNSA, per germline. V shed 5 bases, J shed 4 bases, and the junction held 10 bases outside the gene matches. In nucleotides, the CDR3 is TGTGCCAGCAGCGCCCGACAGGGGCAGGTCGGAAACACCATATATTTT. It is translated as CASSARQGQVGNTIYF.

The chain combines TRBV19 with TRBJ1-5; no clear D. The V and J ends lost 3 bases and 0 bases respectively, with 9 bases between them. This CDR3 contains 15 residues. CDR1 is LNHDA, CDR2 SQIVND, per germline (reference sequence). The CDR3 protein is CASSMGLSSNQPQHF. The CDR3 DNA reads as TGTGCCAGTAGTATGGGTCTAAGTAGCAATCAGCCCCAGCATTTT.

The chain uses TRBV5-1 and TRBJ2-2, with D hard to call. The germline gives CDR1 SGHRS, CDR2 YFSETQ. The length of the CDR3 is 15 residues. V lost 6 bases and J lost 6, with 18 bases in between. CDR3 in DNA: TGCGCCAGCAATCTACAAACCGGCCAGGCCGGGGAGCTGTTTTTT. It specifies CASNLQTGQAGELFF.

The chain uses TRBV6-6 and TRBJ2-7; 10 bases map to TRBD1. The CDR3 has 14 amino acids. The germline V gene has CDR1 MNHNY and CDR2 SVGAGI (reference sequence). Germline trimming cut 2 bases from V and 2 bases from J; bases unmatched to any gene: 0. CDR3 sequence (DNA): TGTGCCAGCAGTTACGGGACAGGGGCCTACGAGCAGTACTTC. Protein sequence: CASSYGTGAYEQYF.

DNA for the CDR3: TGTGCCAGCAGCGTAGTTGACAACTATGGCTACACCTTC. This gives the protein CASSVVDNYGYTF. The chain links TRBV9 to TRBJ1-2, with unresolved D. Germline CDR1 is SGDLS and CDR2 is YYNGEE. V lost 0 bases to trimming and J lost 2 bases, with 5 bases between them. This CDR3 spans 13 amino acids.

This chain connects TRBV5-1 to TRBJ2-2; D unresolved. V gave up 1 base and J gave up 4 bases, with 11 bases separating them. CDR3 length: 15 residues. Germline V CDR1 and CDR2: SGHRS, YFSETQ. The CDR3 DNA is TGCGCCAGCAGCTTGTTCACTCGAGTCACCGGGGAGCTGTTTTTT. It translates to CASSLFTRVTGELFF.

J is TRBJ1-6 and V is TRBV10-1; D call uncertain. Germline lookup yields CDR1 WNHNN and CDR2 SYGVQD (reference sequence). Trimming took off 2 bases at V and 3 bases at J, with 5 bases between the two ends. The length of the CDR3 is 14 residues. Here the CDR3 reads CASSETVYNSPLHF. CDR3 DNA sequence: TGCGCCAGCAGTGAGACAGTCTATAATTCACCCCTCCACTTT.

This clone is a singleton in its sample. The V and J genes are TRBV7-2 and TRBJ1-1; D unresolved. The germline gives CDR1 SGHTA, CDR2 FQGNSA. This CDR3 contains 11 residues. The V end lost 6 bases, the J end lost 10 bases, and 12 bases lay between the germline ends. CDR3 in DNA: TGTGCCAGCAGGCGTTTCAGTGGAGCTTTCTTT. Translation gives CASRRFSGAFF.

The V and J genes are TRBV30 and TRBJ2-2; the D is unclear. The germline V gene encodes CDR1 GTSNPN and CDR2 SVGIG (reference sequence). Between the trimmed V and J ends, which lost 3 bases and 0 bases, there was a span of 8 bases. The CDR3 totals 14 residues. This chain's CDR3 is CAWRRFPNTGELFF. The CDR3 coding sequence is TGTGCCTGGAGACGGTTTCCGAACACCGGGGAGCTGTTTTTT.

This clone came up a few times. The rearrangement uses TRBV19 and TRBJ1-4; D not resolved. The CDR3 spans 15 residues. Trimming left V 7 bases short and J 0 bases short, with 12 bases between. CDR1 and CDR2 (germline): LNHDA, SQIVND (reference sequence). The CDR3 DNA reads as TGTGCCAGTACTGAAAGTCCGGCAACTAATGAAAAACTGTTTTTT. This codes for CASTESPATNEKLFF.

This chain uses TRBV27 with TRBJ2-7, with D perhaps matching TRBD1 (6 bases). Germline loops: CDR1 MNHEY, CDR2 SMNVEV (reference sequence). The CDR3 totals 14 residues. V was clipped by 6 bases and J by 1 base, with 13 bases between them. The CDR3 bases are TGTGCCAGCAGGCCAGGGACAACTTCCTACGAGCAGTACTTC. This encodes CASRPGTTSYEQYF.

This clone was recorded once. The gene calls are TRBV18 and TRBJ1-2; 10 nucleotides agree with TRBD1. This CDR3 comprises 15 residues. V was pared by 1 base and J by 5 bases, with 4 bases of the junction left unmatched. Per the germline V gene, CDR1 is KGHSH and CDR2 is LQKENI. CDR3 in DNA: TGTGCCAGCTCACCACAGGGACAGGGGTTTTATGGCTACACCTTC. Translation: CASSPQGQGFYGYTF.

CDR3 DNA sequence: TGTGCCAGCAGCAAAACTTCCCGGGACAAGGAGCAGTACTTC. This sequence encodes CASSKTSRDKEQYF. V is TRBV28 and J is TRBJ2-7; TRBD1 is a possible D gene (6 bases). The CDR3 has 14 amino acids. V was shortened by 6 bases and J by 7 bases, with 19 bases between the two germline ends. Germline CDR1 reads MDHEN; CDR2 reads SYDVKM.

This clone was seen a handful of times. The genes are TRBV5-1 and TRBJ1-4; D gene ambiguous. Germline loops: CDR1 SGHRS, CDR2 YFSETQ. V dropped 4 bases and J dropped 7 bases, with 14 bases sitting between them. This CDR3 is 14 amino acids long. The CDR3 loop reads CASSPREGGEKLFF. The CDR3 DNA sequence: TGCGCCAGCAGCCCCCGGGAGGGTGGTGAAAAACTGTTTTTT.

This rearrangement joins TRBV10-3 to TRBJ2-3; 7 bases are shared with TRBD1. V shed 8 bases and J 3 bases; nucleotides not matched to a gene: 11. CDR3 length: 15 residues. Per germline, CDR1 ENHRY and CDR2 SYGVKD. In DNA, the CDR3 is TGTGCCATCTCATCCACAGGGGTGGGGACAGATACGCAGTATTTT. It yields the protein CAISSTGVGTDTQYF.

This chain uses TRBV18 with TRBJ1-1, with a weak D call TRBD1 (6 bases). This CDR3 contains 15 residues. V was cut by 3 bases and J by 4 bases, with 15 bases left in between. Germline assignment: CDR1 KGHSH and CDR2 LQKENI. DNA of the CDR3: TGTGCCAGCTCACCTCCGGGGGGCAAGATCACTGAAGCTTTCTTT. Protein sequence: CASSPPGGKITEAFF.

With respect to this clone: The sample holds other DNA sequences that translate to the same CDR3. This chain links TRBV28 with TRBJ1-2; perhaps TRBD1 as D (5 bases). The V and J ends lost 3 bases and 2 bases respectively, with 10 bases between them. The CDR3 has 14 amino acids. Germline V gives CDR1 MDHEN, CDR2 SYDVKM. CDR3 region: CASSLLGENYGYTF. DNA for the CDR3: TGTGCCAGCAGTTTGCTGGGGGAGAACTATGGCTACACCTTC.

CDR3 coding DNA: TGCGCCAGCAGCTTGTCTGGGTTAAACACCATATATTTT. Amino acid sequence: CASSLSGLNTIYF. V is TRBV5-1 and J is TRBJ1-3; no reliable D call. In germline, CDR1 is SGHRS, CDR2 YFSETQ. V was pared by 1 base and J by 6 bases, with 8 bases between. The CDR3 covers 13 residues.

The V and J genes are TRBV19 and TRBJ1-4, with 9 bases aligning to TRBD1. Germline V gene lookup returns CDR1 LNHDA and CDR2 SQIVND (reference sequence). Losses at the gene ends were 6 bases for V and 8 bases for J; bases not matched to a gene: 10. This CDR3 region has 15 residues. CDR3 DNA sequence: TGTGCCAGTAGGAGCTCCGGGACAGGGCGCGAAAAACTGTTTTTT. Protein sequence: CASRSSGTGREKLFF.

This chain uses TRBV10-2 with TRBJ1-1; 8 nucleotides match TRBD1. Trimming cost V 3 bases and J 0 bases; bases outside gene matches: 18. The CDR3 length is 20 residues. Germline CDR1 and CDR2: WSHSY and SAAADI. CDR3 sequence (DNA): TGCGCCAGCAGTGACCCAGACGTACTGGACAGGGCTAATATGAACACTGAAGCTTTCTTT. Its protein is CASSDPDVLDRANMNTEAFF.

V gene TRBV2 combines with J gene TRBJ2-2, with D possibly matching TRBD1 (7 bases). This CDR3 is 14 amino acids long. V lost 5 bases and J lost 4, with 11 bases in between. Per germline, CDR1 SNHLY and CDR2 FYNNEI. CDR3 sequence reads: CASSQGGFTGELFF. The CDR3 DNA reads as TGTGCCAGCAGTCAGGGGGGTTTCACCGGGGAGCTGTTTTTT.

This clone came up once. V gene TRBV19 combines with J gene TRBJ2-4; the D call may be TRBD1 or TRBD2 (5 bases each). With 4 bases removed from V and 0 bases from J, the gap between germline ends came to 16 bases. Germline V gene data show CDR1 as LNHDA and CDR2 as SQIVND (reference sequence). The CDR3 extends over 17 amino acids. The CDR3 region has the DNA TGTGCCAGTAGTACGCTCCGGGACCTAAAAGCCAAAAACATTCAGTACTTC. Encoded protein: CASSTLRDLKAKNIQYF.

This chain uses TRBV2 with TRBJ1-1; the D is unclear. The CDR3 contains 13 residues. Germline V CDR1 and CDR2: SNHLY, FYNNEI. V was clipped by 5 bases and J by 2 bases, with 9 bases between them. In DNA form, the CDR3 reads TGTGCCAGCAGTCGTTCGGAAAACACTGAAGCTTTCTTT. This sequence encodes CASSRSENTEAFF.

This chain uses TRBV4-2 with TRBJ2-3; 8 bases are a match to TRBD2. From germline, CDR1 is LGHNA and CDR2 YNFKEQ. The CDR3 runs to 17 residues. V was pared by 0 bases and J by 5 bases, with 10 bases of the junction left unmatched. As DNA, the CDR3 is TGTGCCAGCAGCCAAGATCGGTGGCGGGGGGCAGAAGATACGCAGTATTTT. Translated: CASSQDRWRGAEDTQYF.

The gene calls are TRBV27 and TRBJ1-5; D is ambiguous. Trimming stripped 6 bases from V and 0 bases from J, with 12 bases between. The germline V gene encodes CDR1 MNHEY and CDR2 SMNVEV (reference sequence). The CDR3 length is 15 residues. CDR3 in amino acids: CASRELDGSNQPQHF. In DNA form, the CDR3 reads TGTGCCAGCAGAGAATTGGACGGTAGCAATCAGCCCCAGCATTTT.

The chain links TRBV7-9 to TRBJ2-3; 8 nucleotides align to TRBD2. The germline CDR1 and CDR2 sequences are SEHNR and FQNEAQ (reference sequence). The CDR3 is 15 amino acids. J lost 0 bases, V lost 3 bases, and 2 bases had no gene match. The CDR3 DNA follows: TGTGCCAGCAGCTTTAGCGGGGCTAGCACAGATACGCAGTATTTT. It yields the protein CASSFSGASTDTQYF.

In DNA form, the CDR3 reads TGTGCCAGCAGTTTTCCGAGGCACGGGGCGCAGTATTTT. Protein product: CASSFPRHGAQYF. This chain links TRBV6-5 with TRBJ2-3, with a possible D match to TRBD2 (5 bases). The CDR3 extends over 13 amino acids. Germline V gives CDR1 MNHEY, CDR2 SVGAGI. V was shortened by 4 bases and J by 10 bases, with 15 bases between the two germline ends.